One sample yielded the 9 T cell receptor beta chains listed below, sequenced in a study of shared clonotypes between healthy human individuals. Measured with immunoSEQ multiplex PCR; TCRdb has only the in-frame clones, and not every one. Among approximately 530,000 clones listed, roughly 95% were seen once. The sequencing input was naive CD4+ T cells sorted from blood. Described subset: CD45RA+ positively selected. The receptors were gathered from a woman aged 25 to 39 in good health.

V is TRBV28 and J is TRBJ2-7; D tentatively fits TRBD1 or TRBD2 (5 bases each). Trimming removed 0 bases from V and 5 bases from J, with 8 bases in between. Per germline, CDR1 MDHEN and CDR2 SYDVKM. There are 13 residues in the CDR3. The CDR3 coding sequence is TGTGCCAGCAGTTTATGGGGGGTTGACGAGCAGTACTTC. Amino acids: CASSLWGVDEQYF.

The gene calls are TRBV10-1 and TRBJ2-7; D is ambiguous. Trimming shortened V by 2 bases and J by 4 bases, and 15 bases separated the two germline ends. Germline-derived CDR1 and CDR2 are WNHNN and SYGVQD (reference sequence). The CDR3 is made up of 15 amino acids. This chain's CDR3 is CASSEPGSGKYEQYF. CDR3 sequence (DNA): TGCGCCAGCAGTGAGCCTGGTTCAGGAAAATACGAGCAGTACTTC.

V and J are TRBV30 and TRBJ2-5, with TRBD1 matching 8 bases. Judging by the DNA end, TRBJ2-7 fits better; the J call may be wrong. The CDR3 consists of 14 residues. Germline CDR1 reads GTSNPN; CDR2 reads SVGIG (reference sequence). The CDR3 spells CAWTRGRGLYEQYF. CDR3 DNA: TGTGCCTGGACGAGGGGCAGGGGGCTTTACGAGCAGTACTTC.

This chain joins TRBV7-7 and TRBJ2-5, with 7 nucleotides matching TRBD1. The CDR3 length is 14 residues. Trimming at V came to 3 bases and at J to 3 bases, leaving 4 bases not matched to a gene. The V gene's germline CDR1 is SSHAT and CDR2 FNYEAQ (reference sequence). In nucleotides, the CDR3 is TGTGCCAGCAGCTTTGGGACAGCAAAAGAGACCCAGTACTTC. Translated, it gives CASSFGTAKETQYF.

The rearrangement uses TRBV5-1 and TRBJ2-7, with TRBD1 matching over 7 bases. This CDR3 has 14 residues. Germline-derived CDR1 and CDR2 are SGHRS and YFSETQ. Germline trimming cut 2 bases from V and 3 bases from J; bases unmatched to any gene: 5. The CDR3 reads CASSLATGRYEQYF. Written as DNA, the CDR3 is TGCGCCAGCAGCTTAGCGACAGGGCGCTACGAGCAGTACTTC.

This chain connects TRBV19 to TRBJ2-6; possibly TRBD2 for D (5 bases). The CDR3 length is 14 residues. V lost 5 bases and J 2 bases, leaving 7 bases between the germline ends. CDR1 LNHDA and CDR2 SQIVND come from the germline V gene (reference sequence). The CDR3 is CASSRGAGANVLTF. DNA for the CDR3: TGTGCCAGTAGTCGGGGTGCTGGGGCCAACGTCCTGACTTTC.

The rearrangement joins TRBV5-1 to TRBJ1-2; no firm D call. The CDR3 has 11 amino acids. CDR1 is SGHRS, CDR2 YFSETQ, per germline. V shed 0 bases and J shed 7 bases, with 4 bases lying between them. This CDR3 reads CASSLEGGYTF. As DNA, the CDR3 is TGCGCCAGCAGCTTGGAGGGTGGCTACACCTTC.

In DNA, the CDR3 is TGTGCCAGCAGCCAAGCCCAAGACAGGCTTTACGAGCAGTACTTC. Its translation is CASSQAQDRLYEQYF. V gene TRBV16 combines with J gene TRBJ2-7, with a weak D call TRBD1 (6 bases). The ends were cut back, 2 bases at V and 4 bases at J, with 15 bases in the middle. Looked up from germline, CDR1 is KGHSY and CDR2 is FQNENV. This CDR3 region has 15 residues.

The V gene is TRBV5-1, the J gene TRBJ2-7; 9 nucleotides align to TRBD1. CDR1 is SGHRS, CDR2 YFSETQ, per germline. The CDR3 consists of 14 residues. Unmatched junction bases numbered 1, after V lost 0 bases and J lost 3 bases. This CDR3 reads CASSLVTGGYEQYF. Here the CDR3 DNA reads TGCGCCAGCAGCTTGGTGACAGGGGGCTACGAGCAGTACTTC.